Listed here are 22 T cell receptor beta chains from one sample, sequenced in a study of CD4+ T cells in melanoma. Libraries were prepared by immunoSEQ multiplex PCR; TCRdb keeps only in-frame clonotypes and omits some of them. The sample consists of about 140,000 clones, around 90% of them appearing once. Receptors were obtained from a human donor with melanoma.

V usage is TRBV9 and J usage is TRBJ2-5, with TRBD1 matching over 9 bases. Losses at the gene ends were 4 bases for V and 5 bases for J; bases not matched to a gene: 9. The CDR3 totals 15 residues. Per the germline V gene, CDR1 is SGDLS and CDR2 is YYNGEE. The CDR3 DNA is TGTGCCAGCAGCCCCGGGACAGGGAGGACGGAGACCCAGTACTTC. It specifies CASSPGTGRTETQYF.

The J gene is TRBJ2-5, the V gene TRBV15, with unresolved D. The germline V gene has CDR1 LNHNV and CDR2 YYDKDF (reference sequence). The ends were cut back, 4 bases at V and 4 bases at J, with 7 bases in the middle. CDR3 length equals 12 residues. CDR3 bases: TGTGCCACCAGCATCGACGGAGAGACCCAGTACTTC. Amino acid sequence: CATSIDGETQYF.

The chain uses TRBV5-1 and TRBJ1-1, with a weak D call TRBD1 (6 bases). With 8 bases removed from V and 3 bases from J, the gap between germline ends came to 11 bases. Germline loops: CDR1 SGHRS, CDR2 YFSETQ. The CDR3 length is 12 residues. The CDR3 protein is CARDSWDTEAFF. In DNA form, the CDR3 reads TGCGCCAGGGACAGTTGGGACACTGAAGCTTTCTTT.

The V call is TRBV7-3, the J call TRBJ2-1; 8 positions match TRBD2. CDR3 length: 16 amino acids. Trimming cost V 4 bases and J 5 bases; bases outside gene matches: 10. Per the germline V gene, CDR1 is SGHTA and CDR2 is FQGTGA. The CDR3 coding sequence is TGTGCCAGCAGCTCGGAGGGCGGGGGGTTCAACAATGAGCAGTTCTTC. Its translation: CASSSEGGGFNNEQFF.

The chain is built from TRBV30 and TRBJ2-5; 9 bases align to TRBD2. The better agreement between TRBJ2-7 and the DNA end casts doubt on the J call. Germline loops: CDR1 GTSNPN, CDR2 SVGIG (reference sequence). The CDR3 covers 14 residues. The chain's CDR3 is CAWNRGGATYEQYF. For the CDR3, the DNA is TGTGCCTGGAACCGCGGGGGGGCCACCTACGAGCAGTACTTC.

The chain uses TRBV5-6 and TRBJ1-1, with a weak D call TRBD1 (5 bases). Between the trimmed V and J ends, which lost 4 bases and 4 bases, there was a span of 20 bases. The CDR3 totals 16 residues. The germline V gene has CDR1 SGHDT and CDR2 YYEEEE. The chain's CDR3 is CASSPPGGAGGTEAFF. The CDR3 DNA is TGTGCCAGCAGCCCCCCGGGCGGGGCCGGTGGCACTGAAGCTTTCTTT. Supplemented by reference TRBV5-6 and TRBJ1-1, the full variable domain reads DAGVTQSPTHLIKTRGQQVTLRCSPKSGHDTVSWYQQALGQGPQFIFQYYEEEERQRGNFPDRFSGHQFPNYSSELNVNALLLGDSALYLCASSPPGGAGGTEAFFGQGTRLTVV.

The chain joins TRBV11-2 to TRBJ2-5; either TRBD1 or TRBD2 may fit D (5 bases each). The germline gives CDR1 SGHAT, CDR2 FQNNGV. V lost 5 bases to trimming and J lost 3 bases, with 16 bases between them. The CDR3 is made up of 15 amino acids. CDR3 DNA: TGTGCCAGCAGCCGCCACGGGACGGGGAAAGAGACCCAGTACTTC. Amino acids: CASSRHGTGKETQYF.

The chain is built from TRBV19 and TRBJ2-2, with D tentatively TRBD1 (5 bases). The CDR3 has 14 residues. Germline V CDR1 and CDR2: LNHDA, SQIVND (reference sequence). The V end was cut by 4 bases, the J end by 3 bases, with 9 bases between. The CDR3 region is CASSTQGYTGELFF. The CDR3 region has the DNA TGTGCCAGTAGTACCCAGGGATACACCGGGGAGCTGTTTTTT. The full variable domain, its missing parts supplied by reference TRBV19 and TRBJ2-2, is DGGITQSPKYLFRKEGQNVTLSCEQNLNHDAMYWYRQDPGQGLRLIYYSQIVNDFQKGDIAEGYSVSREKKESFPLTVTSAQKNPTAFYLCASSTQGYTGELFFGEGSRLTVL.

The rearrangement joins TRBV18 to TRBJ2-7; 9 bases match TRBD1. With V trimmed by 2 bases and J by 6 bases, 5 bases remained unmatched. This CDR3 region has 14 residues. Germline lookup yields CDR1 KGHSH and CDR2 LQKENI. CDR3 amino acids: CASSPATGGAEQYF. The CDR3 region has the DNA TGTGCCAGCTCACCAGCCACAGGGGGCGCCGAGCAGTACTTC. Filled out from reference TRBV18 and TRBJ2-7, the complete variable domain reads NAGVMQNPRHLVRRRGQEARLRCSPMKGHSHVYWYRQLPEEGLKFMVYLQKENIIDESGMPKERFSAEFPKEGPSILRIQQVVRGDSAAYFCASSPATGGAEQYFGPGTRLTVT.

This chain links TRBV30 with TRBJ1-6; tentatively, D is TRBD1 (6 bases). V lost 0 bases and J 11 bases, leaving 17 bases between the germline ends. The V gene's germline CDR1 is GTSNPN and CDR2 SVGIG (reference sequence). The CDR3 covers 15 residues. CDR3 coding DNA: TGTGCCTGGAGTGTATCGGGGGCACAAGGGGCACCCCTCCACTTT. Protein: CAWSVSGAQGAPLHF. Supplemented by reference TRBV30 and TRBJ1-6, the full variable domain reads SQTIHQWPATLVQPVGSPLSLECTVEGTSNPNLYWYRQAAGRGLQLLFYSVGIGQISSEVPQNLSASRPQDRQFILSSKKLLLSDSGFYLCAWSVSGAQGAPLHFGNGTRLTVT.

Concerning this clone: The junction differs from germline at one of its ends, possibly a read error. The V and J genes are TRBV29-1 and TRBJ1-4; 8 bases are shared with TRBD1. Germline V gene data show CDR1 as SQVTM and CDR2 as ANQGSEA. This CDR3 contains 13 residues. CDR3 in amino acids: CSVQDRGNEKLFF. DNA for the CDR3: TGCAGCGTTCAAGACAGGGGCAATGAAAAACTGTTTTTT. Filled out from reference TRBV29-1 and TRBJ1-4, the complete variable domain reads SAVISQKPSRDICQRGTSLTIQCQVDSQVTMMFWYRQQPGQSLTLIATANQGSEATYESGFVIDKFPISRPNLTFSTLTVSNMSPEDSSIYLCSVQDRGNEKLFFGSGTQLSVL.

The CDR3 here is CSVWGATEKLFF. CDR3 nucleotide sequence: TGCAGCGTTTGGGGGGCTACCGAAAAACTGTTTTTT. The chain joins TRBV29-1 to TRBJ1-4; weak D call: TRBD1 (6 bases). V was pared by 5 bases and J by 8 bases, with 12 bases between. There are 12 residues in the CDR3. Germline CDR1 reads SQVTM; CDR2 reads ANQGSEA.

Concerning this clone itself: Other DNA sequences in this specimen translate into the identical CDR3. The gene calls are TRBV2 and TRBJ2-3; D remains unclear. The CDR3 totals 12 residues. Trimming took off 1 base at V and 1 base at J, with 0 bases between the two ends. Germline CDR1 is SNHLY and CDR2 is FYNNEI. This chain's CDR3 is CASSEGTDTQYF. The CDR3 DNA follows: TGTGCCAGCAGTGAAGGCACAGATACGCAGTATTTT.

The chain uses TRBV7-9 and TRBJ2-7; D gene unclear. The V gene's germline CDR1 is SEHNR and CDR2 FQNEAQ (reference sequence). The CDR3 is 11 residues long. Trimming took off 4 bases at V and 3 bases at J, with 4 bases between the two ends. The CDR3 loop is CASSYHYEQYF. Here the CDR3 DNA reads TGTGCCAGCAGCTACCACTACGAGCAGTACTTC.

This clone is a singleton in its sample. The chain has TRBV5-6 and TRBJ1-1; no reliable D call. The CDR3 totals 15 residues. Per germline, CDR1 SGHDT and CDR2 YYEEEE. Deletions cut 4 bases from V and 5 bases from J, with 18 bases between. The CDR3 is CASSRRSTLGTEAFF. The CDR3 DNA sequence: TGTGCCAGCAGCCGCAGGTCTACGCTGGGAACTGAAGCTTTCTTT.

In this sample, this clone turned up a few times. The genes are TRBV7-2 and TRBJ2-7; tentative D call: TRBD1 (6 bases). There are 16 residues in the CDR3. Looked up from germline, CDR1 is SGHTA and CDR2 is FQGNSA. V was shortened by 5 bases and J by 4 bases, with 21 bases between the two germline ends. As DNA, the CDR3 is TGTGCCAGCAGCGCGCGCTGGGGCAGGGGCAAGTACGAGCAGTACTTC. Protein: CASSARWGRGKYEQYF.

The chain joins TRBV6-5 to TRBJ1-5; tentative D call: TRBD1 (6 bases). There are 14 residues in the CDR3. V lost 5 bases and J 3 bases, leaving 11 bases between the germline ends. CDR1 and CDR2 (germline): MNHEY, SVGAGI. The CDR3 loop reads CASSRNRVNQPQHF. CDR3 DNA sequence: TGTGCCAGCAGTCGCAACAGGGTCAATCAGCCCCAGCATTTT.

Written as DNA, the CDR3 is TGTGCCAGCAGTGCGGGTTACTCCTACGAGCAGTACTTC. Protein product: CASSAGYSYEQYF. The gene calls are TRBV6-1 and TRBJ2-7; no clear D. The CDR3 length is 13 residues. CDR1 MNHNS and CDR2 SASEGT come from the germline V gene. With 4 bases removed from V and 0 bases from J, the gap between germline ends came to 7 bases.

The CDR3 is CASSYAAGQNEKLFF. For the CDR3, the DNA is TGTGCCAGCAGTTATGCGGCAGGTCAGAATGAAAAACTGTTTTTT. The genes are TRBV6-5 and TRBJ1-4; D is undetermined. In germline, CDR1 is MNHEY, CDR2 SVGAGI. Deletions cut 3 bases from V and 5 bases from J, with 13 bases between. The CDR3 length is 15 residues.

This clone was counted a single time. The chain carries TRBV2 and TRBJ1-1; D may be TRBD1 (5 bases). Per germline, CDR1 SNHLY and CDR2 FYNNEI. V was shortened by 2 bases and J by 7 bases, with 14 bases between the two germline ends. The CDR3 is made up of 14 amino acids. Written as DNA, the CDR3 is TGTGCCAGCAGTGAAATTGGTGGGAGGGGTGAAGCTTTCTTT. Amino acids: CASSEIGGRGEAFF.

The J gene is TRBJ1-2, the V gene TRBV21-1; TRBD1, the table's D call, lacks a check against the DNA. TRBV21-1 is recorded as a pseudogene. The CDR3 has 16 amino acids. The CDR3 region is CASSKATPQGCYGYTF. The CDR3 DNA sequence: TGTGCCAGCAGCAAAGCAACCCCCCAGGGCTGCTATGGCTACACCTTC.

The chain has TRBV11-2 and TRBJ2-7, with 9 bases fitting TRBD1. The CDR3 is 14 amino acids. The germline V gene encodes CDR1 SGHAT and CDR2 FQNNGV. With 5 bases clipped from V and 5 bases from J, the junction kept 7 bases outside the gene matches. CDR3 DNA: TGTGCCAGCAGCCACGGACAGGGGATCAACGAGCAGTACTTC. Amino acids: CASSHGQGINEQYF.